This T cell receptor beta chain is from a study of CD8 T cells in ankylosing spondylitis. Overall study results and limits: Matched ankylosing spondylitis synovial fluid reportedly contained a significantly enriched population of disease-linked clones. Before this, some motif variants had been reported in reactive arthritis synovial fluid and blood.

This CDR3 comprises 15 residues. Germline V gives CDR1 MDHEN, CDR2 SYDVKM. Trimming at V came to 5 bases and at J to 5 bases, leaving 7 bases not matched to a gene. In making TCR beta libraries, quantitative 5'-RACE with molecular barcodes was used. TCRdb ran MiXCR on the 5' RACE reads and lists one entry per CDR3 protein. Of 300,000 to 400,000 distinct CDR3 sequences in the sample, 9.5% to 13% were seen once. This clonotype was picked up a small number of times. Its antigen is not identified. This receptor was identified in a female donor with ankylosing spondylitis or in good health (not recorded which). Sample: blood, either unsorted or a sorted T cell fraction (not recorded which). The V and J genes are TRBV28 and TRBJ1-5; TRBD1 agrees at 9 bases. CDR3 region: CASSRRDRAYQPQHF. The CDR3 nucleotides are TGTGCCAGCAGTCGGCGGGACAGGGCTTATCAGCCCCAGCATTTT. Full variable domain (rest looked up from reference TRBV28 and TRBJ1-5): DVKVTQSSRYLVKRTGEKVFLECVQDMDHENMFWYRQDPGLGLRLIYFSYDVKMKEKGDIPEGYSVSREKKERFSLILESASTNQTSMYLCASSRRDRAYQPQHFGDGTRLSIL.